This passage covers 7 T cell receptor beta chains from one sample sequenced in a study of CD8 T cells in ankylosing spondylitis. Study-level points and caveats: In ankylosing spondylitis blood, a motif of seven or eight highly homologous TCR beta variants appeared characteristic.

Each CDR3 protein is one row after TCRdb ran MiXCR on the 5' RACE reads. The data contain 200,000 to 250,000 distinct CDR3 sequences, roughly 18% of them seen just once; the ten biggest clones take up roughly 42%. No antigen has been assigned to these receptors. The sample was blood, either unsorted or a sorted T cell fraction (not recorded which). These TCRs come from a male donor with ankylosing spondylitis.

A few counts support this clonotype. The chain couples TRBV20-1 to TRBJ2-7, with D unclear. Germline CDR1 DFQATT, CDR2 SNEGSKA (reference sequence). The ends were cut back, 6 bases at V and 2 bases at J, with 17 bases in the middle. CDR3 size: 14 residues. The CDR3: CSAPRAAFPYEQYF. CDR3 nucleotides: TGCAGTGCCCCCCGGGCGGCCTTCCCCTACGAGCAGTACTTC.

The CDR3 loop is CSVLRATGELFF. The DNA of the CDR3 is TGCAGCGTTCTCAGGGCGACCGGGGAGCTGTTTTTT. V usage is TRBV29-1 and J usage is TRBJ2-2, with D perhaps TRBD1 (5 bases). Looked up from germline, CDR1 is SQVTM and CDR2 is ANQGSEA. The V gene lost 5 bases and the J gene lost 5 bases, with 9 bases spanning the gap. The CDR3 runs to 12 residues.

V gene TRBV19 combines with J gene TRBJ2-1; 9 positions agree with TRBD1. This CDR3 comprises 17 residues. The germline CDR1 and CDR2 sequences are LNHDA and SQIVND (reference sequence). With 4 bases clipped from V and 2 bases from J, the junction kept 9 bases outside the gene matches. The CDR3 region is CASSKHRDRDPYNEQFF. The CDR3, as DNA: TGTGCCAGTAGTAAACACCGGGACAGGGACCCCTACAATGAGCAGTTCTTC.

The genes are TRBV9 and TRBJ2-3; TRBD2 aligns across 7 bases. The V segment lost 0 bases and the J segment 2 bases; nucleotides outside the gene matches: 3. This CDR3 is built from 15 residues. Germline V gives CDR1 SGDLS, CDR2 YYNGEE. Here the CDR3 reads CASSVDGRNTDTQYF. The CDR3 DNA reads as TGTGCCAGCAGCGTAGACGGGAGGAACACAGATACGCAGTATTTT.

The sample holds a few counts of this clonotype. The chain couples TRBV24-1 to TRBJ1-1; 10 bases map to TRBD1. CDR1 KGHDR and CDR2 SFDVKD come from the germline V gene. The CDR3 consists of 18 residues. V lost 5 bases, J lost 0 bases, and 11 bases stayed unmatched. The CDR3 region is CATSARPGTGAVNTEAFF. DNA for the CDR3: TGTGCCACCAGTGCTCGACCCGGGACAGGGGCTGTGAACACTGAAGCTTTCTTT.

This clonotype has just a few counts. V gene TRBV5-1 combines with J gene TRBJ2-2; D remains unclear. The V and J ends lost 0 bases and 4 bases respectively, with 10 bases between them. This CDR3 contains 15 residues. Germline V gene data show CDR1 as SGHRS and CDR2 as YFSETQ. The CDR3, as DNA: TGCGCCAGCAGCTTGGGCCTCCACGTCACCGGGGAGCTGTTTTTT. Protein product: CASSLGLHVTGELFF.

This clonotype was found a few times. V usage is TRBV6-5 and J usage is TRBJ2-1, with TRBD2 matching over 7 bases. Germline V lookup: CDR1 MNHEY, CDR2 SVGAGI. Unmatched junction bases numbered 11, after V lost 0 bases and J lost 6 bases. CDR3 length: 17 amino acids. The CDR3 spells CASSYSAGVNGLNEQFF. DNA for the CDR3: TGTGCCAGCAGTTACTCTGCGGGAGTCAACGGTCTCAATGAGCAGTTCTTC.